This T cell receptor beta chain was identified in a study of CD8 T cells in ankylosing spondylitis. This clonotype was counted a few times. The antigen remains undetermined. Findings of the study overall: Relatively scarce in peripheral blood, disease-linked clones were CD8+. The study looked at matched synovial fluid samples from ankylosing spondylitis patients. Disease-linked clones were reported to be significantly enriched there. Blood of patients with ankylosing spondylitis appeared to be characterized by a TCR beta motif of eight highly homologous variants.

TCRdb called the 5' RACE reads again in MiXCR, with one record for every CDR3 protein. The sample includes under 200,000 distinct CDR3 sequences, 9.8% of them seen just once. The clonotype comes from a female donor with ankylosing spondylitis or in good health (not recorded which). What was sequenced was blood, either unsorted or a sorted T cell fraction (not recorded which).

This CDR3 reads CASSLTLGGAYEQYF. The DNA for the CDR3 is TGCGCCAGCAGCCTTACACTGGGGGGAGCCTACGAGCAGTACTTC. The chain couples TRBV4-1 to TRBJ2-7, with a tentative D call TRBD2 (6 bases). Trimming took 4 bases from V and 2 from J, leaving 15 bases between them. Per the germline V gene, CDR1 is MGHRA and CDR2 is YSYEKL. The CDR3 totals 15 residues.